This TCR beta chain was retrieved from a study of response to subunit inactivated influenza vaccine. Notes on the study in general: Authors suggested few new T cells are recruited by each seasonal influenza vaccination.

Per germline, CDR1 SGHNT and CDR2 YENEEA. Trimming left V 8 bases short and J 0 bases short, with 10 bases between. The CDR3 spans 13 residues. This clonotype was seen a handful of times. Antigen unknown. One entry per CDR3 protein, called by TCRdb with MiXCR from the RT-PCR reads. The sample records approximately 520,000 distinct CDR3 sequences, 16% being singletons. The material sequenced was CD4+ T cells sorted from PBMCs, taken roughly 24 months after vaccination. This TCR was sampled from a man aged 50 to 69 who received an inactivated influenza vaccine. The chain uses TRBV11-3 and TRBJ2-5; D may be TRBD1 (6 bases). The CDR3 bases are TGTGCCAGCGCAAGGACAGACCAAGAGACCCAGTACTTC. Residues: CASARTDQETQYF.